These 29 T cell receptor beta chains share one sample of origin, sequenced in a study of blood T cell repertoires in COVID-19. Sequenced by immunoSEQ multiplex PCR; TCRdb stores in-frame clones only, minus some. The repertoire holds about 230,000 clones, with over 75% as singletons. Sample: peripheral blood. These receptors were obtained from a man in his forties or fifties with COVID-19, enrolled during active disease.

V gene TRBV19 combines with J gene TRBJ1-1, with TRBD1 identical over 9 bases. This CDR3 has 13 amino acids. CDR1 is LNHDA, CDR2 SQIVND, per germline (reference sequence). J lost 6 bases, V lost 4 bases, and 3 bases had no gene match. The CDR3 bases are TGTGCCAGTAGTAGACAGGGGGGCTCTGAAGCTTTCTTT. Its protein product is CASSRQGGSEAFF. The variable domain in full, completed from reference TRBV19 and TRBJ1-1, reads DGGITQSPKYLFRKEGQNVTLSCEQNLNHDAMYWYRQDPGQGLRLIYYSQIVNDFQKGDIAEGYSVSREKKESFPLTVTSAQKNPTAFYLCASSRQGGSEAFFGQGTRLTVV.

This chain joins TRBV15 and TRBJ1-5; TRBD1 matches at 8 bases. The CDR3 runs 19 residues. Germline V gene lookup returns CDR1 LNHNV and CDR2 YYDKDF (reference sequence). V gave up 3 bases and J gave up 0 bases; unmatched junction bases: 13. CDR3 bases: TGTGCCACCAGCAGTCAAGGAGGGACAGGACGGTATAGCAATCAGCCCCAGCATTTT. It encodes CATSSQGGTGRYSNQPQHF.

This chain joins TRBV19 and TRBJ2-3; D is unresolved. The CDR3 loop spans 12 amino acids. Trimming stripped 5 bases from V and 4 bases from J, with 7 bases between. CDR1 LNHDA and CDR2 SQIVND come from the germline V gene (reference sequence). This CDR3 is CASSPPSDTQYF. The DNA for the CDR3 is TGTGCCAGTAGTCCCCCCTCAGATACGCAGTATTTT.

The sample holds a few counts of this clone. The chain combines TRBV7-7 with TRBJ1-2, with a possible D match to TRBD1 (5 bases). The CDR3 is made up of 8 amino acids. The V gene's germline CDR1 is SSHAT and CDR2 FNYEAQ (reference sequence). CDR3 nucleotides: TGTGCTACCTCTAGGGGCACCTTC. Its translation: CATSRGTF.

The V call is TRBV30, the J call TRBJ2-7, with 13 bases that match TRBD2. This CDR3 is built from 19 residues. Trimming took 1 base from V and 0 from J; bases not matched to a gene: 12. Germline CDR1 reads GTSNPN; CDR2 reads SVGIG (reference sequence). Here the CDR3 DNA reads TGTGCCTGGAGTGCGCAATCCGGGACTAGCGGGGTACCCTCCTACGAGCAGTACTTC. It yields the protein CAWSAQSGTSGVPSYEQYF.

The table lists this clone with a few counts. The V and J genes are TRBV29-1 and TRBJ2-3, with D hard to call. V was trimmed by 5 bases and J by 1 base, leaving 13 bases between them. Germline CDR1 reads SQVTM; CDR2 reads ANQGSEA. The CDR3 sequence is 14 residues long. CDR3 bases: TGCAGCGTTCTAGTTATAGTGGGCACAGATACGCAGTATTTT. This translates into CSVLVIVGTDTQYF.

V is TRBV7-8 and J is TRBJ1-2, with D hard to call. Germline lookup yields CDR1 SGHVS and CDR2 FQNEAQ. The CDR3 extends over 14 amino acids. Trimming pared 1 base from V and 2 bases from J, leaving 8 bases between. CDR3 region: CASSLETSNYGYTF. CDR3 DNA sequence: TGTGCCAGCAGCTTAGAGACAAGCAACTATGGCTACACCTTC.

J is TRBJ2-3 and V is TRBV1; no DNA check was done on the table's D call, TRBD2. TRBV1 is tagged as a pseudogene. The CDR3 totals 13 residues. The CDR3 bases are TGCACCAGCAGCTGGGGGGGGGTTGATACGCAGTATTTT. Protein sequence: CTSSWGGVDTQYF.

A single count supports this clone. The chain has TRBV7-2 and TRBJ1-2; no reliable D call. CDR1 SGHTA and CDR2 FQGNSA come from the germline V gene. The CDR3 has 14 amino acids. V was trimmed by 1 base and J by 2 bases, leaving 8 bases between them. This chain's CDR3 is CASSLGQRNYGYTF. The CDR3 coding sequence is TGTGCCAGCAGCTTAGGGCAGCGCAACTATGGCTACACCTTC.

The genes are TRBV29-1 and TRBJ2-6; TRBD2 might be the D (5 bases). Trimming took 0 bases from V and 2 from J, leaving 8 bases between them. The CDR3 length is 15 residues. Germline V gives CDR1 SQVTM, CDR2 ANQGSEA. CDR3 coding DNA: TGCAGCGTTGAAGAAGCGGCACCTGGGGCCAACGTCCTGACTTTC. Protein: CSVEEAAPGANVLTF.

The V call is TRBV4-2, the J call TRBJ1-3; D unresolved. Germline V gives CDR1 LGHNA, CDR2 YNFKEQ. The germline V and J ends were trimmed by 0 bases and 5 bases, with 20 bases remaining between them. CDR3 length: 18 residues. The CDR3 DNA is TGTGCCAGCAGCCAAGAAAGGCTCCAAACGGACTCCCGAAACACCATATATTTT. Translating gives CASSQERLQTDSRNTIYF.

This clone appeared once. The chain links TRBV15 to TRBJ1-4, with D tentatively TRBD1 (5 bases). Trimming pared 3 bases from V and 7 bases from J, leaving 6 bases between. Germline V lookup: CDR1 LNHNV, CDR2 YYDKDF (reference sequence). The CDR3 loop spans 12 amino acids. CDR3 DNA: TGTGCCACCAGCAGGGGGGGTGAAAAACTGTTTTTT. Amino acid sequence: CATSRGGEKLFF. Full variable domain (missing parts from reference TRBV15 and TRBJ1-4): DAMVIQNPRYQVTQFGKPVTLSCSQTLNHNVMYWYQQKSSQAPKLLFHYYDKDFNNEADTPDNFQSRRPNTSFCFLDIRSPGLGDTAMYLCATSRGGEKLFFGSGTQLSVL.

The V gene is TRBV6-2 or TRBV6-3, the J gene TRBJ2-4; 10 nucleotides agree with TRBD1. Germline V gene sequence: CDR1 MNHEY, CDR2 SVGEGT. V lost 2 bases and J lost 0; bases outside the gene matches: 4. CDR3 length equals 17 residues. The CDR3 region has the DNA TGTGCCAGCAGTTACCGTCGGACAGGGGGAGCCAAAAACATTCAGTACTTC. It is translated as CASSYRRTGGAKNIQYF.

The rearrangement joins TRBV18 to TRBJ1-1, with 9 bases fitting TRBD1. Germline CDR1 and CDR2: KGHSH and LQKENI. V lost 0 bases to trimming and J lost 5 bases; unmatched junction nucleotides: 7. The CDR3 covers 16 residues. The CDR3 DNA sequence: TGTGCCAGCTCACCACCACGCGGACAGGGGAGAACTGAAGCTTTCTTT. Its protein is CASSPPRGQGRTEAFF.

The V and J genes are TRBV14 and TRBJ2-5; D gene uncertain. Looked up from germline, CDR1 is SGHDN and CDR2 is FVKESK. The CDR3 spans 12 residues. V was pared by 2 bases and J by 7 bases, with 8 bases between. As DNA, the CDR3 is TGTGCCAGCAGCCAAACGCGCGCGACCCAGTACTTC. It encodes CASSQTRATQYF.

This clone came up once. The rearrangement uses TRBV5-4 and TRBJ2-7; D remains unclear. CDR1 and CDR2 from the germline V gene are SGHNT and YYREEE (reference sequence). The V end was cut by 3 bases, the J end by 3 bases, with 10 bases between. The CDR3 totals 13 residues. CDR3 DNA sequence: TGTGCCAGCAGCTCCGAACTCGGCTACGAGCAGTACTTC. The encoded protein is CASSSELGYEQYF.

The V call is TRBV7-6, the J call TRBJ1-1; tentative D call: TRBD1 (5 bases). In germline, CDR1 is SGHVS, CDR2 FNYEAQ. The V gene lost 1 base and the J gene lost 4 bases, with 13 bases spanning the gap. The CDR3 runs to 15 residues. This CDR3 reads CASSLEAGGSTEAFF. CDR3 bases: TGTGCCAGCAGCTTAGAAGCCGGGGGGAGCACTGAAGCTTTCTTT. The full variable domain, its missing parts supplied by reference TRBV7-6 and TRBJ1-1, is GAGVSQSPRYKVTKRGQDVALRCDPISGHVSLYWYRQALGQGPEFLTYFNYEAQQDKSGLPNDRFSAERPEGSISTLTIQRTEQRDSAMYRCASSLEAGGSTEAFFGQGTRLTVV.

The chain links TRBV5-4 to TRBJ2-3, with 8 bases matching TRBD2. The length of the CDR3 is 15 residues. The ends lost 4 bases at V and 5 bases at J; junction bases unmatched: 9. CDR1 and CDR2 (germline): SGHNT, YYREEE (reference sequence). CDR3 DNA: TGTGCCAGCAGCCGTTCCGGGGGGGCGGGAGATACGCAGTATTTT. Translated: CASSRSGGAGDTQYF.

This chain's CDR3 is CASSVDPGSGENIQYF. The CDR3 DNA sequence: TGTGCCAGCAGCGTAGATCCCGGGTCAGGGGAAAACATTCAGTACTTC. The rearrangement links TRBV9 to TRBJ2-4; D may be TRBD1 (6 bases). CDR1 and CDR2 from the germline V gene are SGDLS and YYNGEE. V lost 0 bases and J lost 5, with 15 bases in between. This CDR3 contains 16 residues.

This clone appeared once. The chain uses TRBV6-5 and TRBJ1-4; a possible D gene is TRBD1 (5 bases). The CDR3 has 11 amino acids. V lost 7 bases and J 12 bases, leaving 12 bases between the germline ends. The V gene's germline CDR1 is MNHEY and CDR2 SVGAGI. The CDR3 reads CASTYGGELFF. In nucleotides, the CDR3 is TGTGCCAGCACCTATGGGGGGGAACTGTTTTTT.

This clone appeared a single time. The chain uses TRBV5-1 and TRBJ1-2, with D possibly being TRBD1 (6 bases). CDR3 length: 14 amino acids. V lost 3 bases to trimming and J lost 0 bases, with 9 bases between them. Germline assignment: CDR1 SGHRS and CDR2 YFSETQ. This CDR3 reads CASSSGTTNYGYTF. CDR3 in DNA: TGCGCCAGCAGCTCTGGGACAACTAACTATGGCTACACCTTC.

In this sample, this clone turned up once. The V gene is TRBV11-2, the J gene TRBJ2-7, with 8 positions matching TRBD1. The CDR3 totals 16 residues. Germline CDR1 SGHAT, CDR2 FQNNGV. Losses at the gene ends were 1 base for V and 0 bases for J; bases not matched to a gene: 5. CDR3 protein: CASSLARTGFSYEQYF. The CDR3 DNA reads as TGTGCCAGCAGCTTAGCCCGGACAGGGTTCTCCTACGAGCAGTACTTC.

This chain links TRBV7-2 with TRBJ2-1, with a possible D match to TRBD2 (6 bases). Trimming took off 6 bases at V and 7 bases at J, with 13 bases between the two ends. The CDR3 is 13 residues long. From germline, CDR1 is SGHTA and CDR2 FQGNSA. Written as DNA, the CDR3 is TGTGCCAGCAGGCTAGGTAGCGGAAATGAGCAGTTCTTC. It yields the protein CASRLGSGNEQFF.

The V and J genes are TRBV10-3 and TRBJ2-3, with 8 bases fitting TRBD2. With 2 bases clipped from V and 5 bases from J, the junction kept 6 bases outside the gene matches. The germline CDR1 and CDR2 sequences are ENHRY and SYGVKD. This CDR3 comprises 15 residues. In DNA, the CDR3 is TGTGCCATCAGTGAGGGTAGCGGGGTCAGAGATACGCAGTATTTT. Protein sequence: CAISEGSGVRDTQYF.

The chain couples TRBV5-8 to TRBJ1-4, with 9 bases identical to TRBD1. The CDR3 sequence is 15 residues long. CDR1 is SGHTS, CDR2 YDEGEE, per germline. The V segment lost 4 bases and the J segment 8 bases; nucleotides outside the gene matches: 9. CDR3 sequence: CASSKPGQGAEKLFF. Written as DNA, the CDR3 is TGTGCCAGCAGCAAGCCGGGACAGGGCGCGGAAAAACTGTTTTTT.

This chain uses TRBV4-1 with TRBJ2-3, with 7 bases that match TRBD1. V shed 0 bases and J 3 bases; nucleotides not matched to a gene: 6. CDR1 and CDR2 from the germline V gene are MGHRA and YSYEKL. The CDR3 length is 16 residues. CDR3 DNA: TGCGCCAGCAGCCAAGATCGAACAGGGGTGACAGATACGCAGTATTTT. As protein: CASSQDRTGVTDTQYF.

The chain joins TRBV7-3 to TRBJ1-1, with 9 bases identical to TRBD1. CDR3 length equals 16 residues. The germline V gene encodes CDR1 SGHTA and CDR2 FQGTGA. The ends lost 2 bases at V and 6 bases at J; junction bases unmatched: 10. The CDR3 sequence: CASSLLVGQGASEAFF. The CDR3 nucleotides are TGTGCCAGCAGCTTATTGGTGGGACAGGGCGCCTCTGAAGCTTTCTTT.

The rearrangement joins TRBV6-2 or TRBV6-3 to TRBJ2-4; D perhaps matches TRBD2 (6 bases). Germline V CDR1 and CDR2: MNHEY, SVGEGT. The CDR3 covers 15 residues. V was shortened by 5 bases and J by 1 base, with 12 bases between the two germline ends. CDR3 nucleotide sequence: TGTGCCAGCAGTACCGGGGGTAGGGCCAAAAACATTCAGTACTTC. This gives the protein CASSTGGRAKNIQYF.

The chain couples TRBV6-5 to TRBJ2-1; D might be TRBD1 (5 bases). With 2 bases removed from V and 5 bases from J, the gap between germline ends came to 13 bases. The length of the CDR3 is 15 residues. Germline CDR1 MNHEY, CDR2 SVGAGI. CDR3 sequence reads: CASSYGRARNNEQFF. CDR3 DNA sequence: TGTGCCAGCAGTTACGGCAGGGCCAGGAACAATGAGCAGTTCTTC.